The present TCR beta chain was sequenced within a study of beta chain features in type 1 diabetes. What was sequenced were expressed TCRB transcripts, since all of the isolated RNA had been reverse transcribed. Clones were sequenced by immunoSEQ multiplex PCR, and TCRdb holds only the in-frame ones, with some missing. This repertoire shows about 40,000 clones, about 52% found once; its top ten account for more than 0.6%. CDR1 and CDR2 from the germline V gene are MDHEN and SYDVKM. The CDR3 length is 14 residues. V lost 6 bases, J lost 6 bases, and 5 bases stayed unmatched. Sequences were obtained from central memory CD4+ T cells from blood. This chain connects TRBV28 to TRBJ1-6, with TRBD1 matching over 7 bases. The TCR sequence derives from a young woman in good health. This CDR3 reads CASSPPGGNSPLHF. CDR3 coding DNA: TGTGCCAGCAGCCCTCCAGGGGGTAATTCACCCCTCCACTTT.